The source of this T cell receptor beta chain is a study of cytomegalovirus exposure and HLA in healthy donors. In the case of this clone: Its target is unknown.

The CDR3 is 16 residues long. CDR1 and CDR2 (germline): SGHVS, FNYEAQ. Trimming at V came to 4 bases and at J to 2 bases, leaving 7 bases not matched to a gene. Points from the study as a whole: TCR beta V segments were, for the most part, productive about 90% or about 30% of the time in an earlier analysis.

Amplification used 60 Vbeta primers and 13 Jbeta primers. Here immunoSEQ multiplex PCR was the method, and the copy in TCRdb shows in-frame clones only, minus some. The sample's table shows about 92,000 clones. This TCR came from a man between 45 and 60 years old in good health and CMV-seropositive. The sample comprised PBMCs. The chain combines TRBV7-6 with TRBJ2-1; 8 nucleotides line up with TRBD2. The CDR3 DNA reads TGTGCCAGCAGCTCCATTTCCGGGAGGGCCTACAATGAGCAGTTCTTC. Its protein product is CASSSISGRAYNEQFF.